This passage covers 26 T cell receptor beta chains from one sample sequenced in a study of cytomegalovirus exposure and HLA in healthy donors. This PCR relied on a set of 60 Vbeta primers and 13 Jbeta primers. TCRdb's copy holds only in-frame clones and misses some; the assay was immunoSEQ multiplex PCR. The sample has 150,000 to 200,000 clones; around 75% are singletons. Sequencing used PBMCs. These receptors originate from a woman aged 45 to 65 in good health and CMV-seronegative.

Of note for this clone: The junction departs from germline at one end; a sequencing error may be responsible. The chain has TRBV7-9 and TRBJ1-1, with D maybe TRBD1 (6 bases). The CDR3 is 16 residues long. The germline V gene encodes CDR1 SEHNR and CDR2 FQNEAQ (reference sequence). DNA of the CDR3: TGTTCCAGCAGCTTAATCGGGGGGCTTATGAACACTGAAGCTTTCTTT. Translation: CSSSLIGGLMNTEAFF.

The chain is built from TRBV6-5 and TRBJ2-5; 9 nucleotides align to TRBD1. This CDR3 spans 14 amino acids. Germline V gene sequence: CDR1 MNHEY, CDR2 SVGAGI. Trimming at V came to 6 bases and at J to 2 bases, leaving 4 bases not matched to a gene. CDR3 in DNA: TGTGCCAGCAGCAGAGGGACAGGGCAAGAGACCCAGTACTTC. It translates to CASSRGTGQETQYF.

The J gene is TRBJ2-4, the V gene TRBV5-8, with TRBD1 matching over 7 bases. J lost 2 bases, V lost 4 bases, and 3 bases had no gene match. Germline V gene data show CDR1 as SGHTS and CDR2 as YDEGEE. The CDR3 length is 14 residues. CDR3: CASSRGQPKNIQYF. The CDR3 bases are TGTGCCAGCAGCCGGGGACAGCCCAAAAACATTCAGTACTTC.

This chain connects TRBV7-2 to TRBJ2-7, with D tentatively TRBD1 (6 bases). V was cut by 3 bases and J by 2 bases, with 8 bases left in between. The CDR3 is 13 residues long. Germline V gene sequence: CDR1 SGHTA, CDR2 FQGNSA. CDR3: CASSFNRAYEQYF. The CDR3 DNA is TGTGCCAGCAGCTTCAACAGGGCCTACGAGCAGTACTTC.

As regards this clone: Within the sample, other DNA sequences also encode this same CDR3. V and J are TRBV20-1 and TRBJ1-1; no clear D gene. Germline V gives CDR1 DFQATT, CDR2 SNEGSKA (reference sequence). The CDR3 has 11 amino acids. The germline V and J ends were trimmed by 6 bases and 0 bases, with 5 bases remaining between them. The chain's CDR3 is CSAPMNTEAFF. The DNA for the CDR3 is TGCAGTGCCCCCATGAACACTGAAGCTTTCTTT.

The chain couples TRBV19 to TRBJ1-3; D possibly corresponds to TRBD1 (6 bases). The germline CDR1 and CDR2 sequences are LNHDA and SQIVND (reference sequence). Trimming stripped 10 bases from V and 5 bases from J, with 24 bases between. The CDR3 has 16 amino acids. The CDR3 loop reads CATRGHLPDLRNTIYF. CDR3 in DNA: TGTGCCACCAGGGGACATCTCCCAGATTTAAGAAACACCATATATTTT.

This chain links TRBV9 with TRBJ2-2; D is perhaps TRBD2 (6 bases). Germline V CDR1 and CDR2: SGDLS, YYNGEE. Trimming shortened V by 3 bases and J by 1 base, and 13 bases separated the two germline ends. This CDR3 is built from 16 residues. The CDR3 loop reads CASSDHSGGNTGELFF. As DNA, the CDR3 is TGTGCCAGCAGCGACCATTCCGGGGGGAACACCGGGGAGCTGTTTTTT.

This clone was observed once. This chain joins TRBV28 and TRBJ1-5; D perhaps matches TRBD1 (6 bases). Trimming stripped 6 bases from V and 3 bases from J, with 9 bases between. Germline V gene lookup returns CDR1 MDHEN and CDR2 SYDVKM. The CDR3 has 13 residues. The CDR3 reads CASRRTDNQPQHF. In DNA, the CDR3 is TGTGCCAGCAGGCGGACAGACAATCAGCCCCAGCATTTT.

J is TRBJ1-1 and V is TRBV7-9; D not certain. CDR3 length equals 13 residues. Looked up from germline, CDR1 is SEHNR and CDR2 is FQNEAQ (reference sequence). V was clipped by 1 base and J by 5 bases, with 8 bases between them. CDR3 nucleotides: TGTGCCAGCAGCTTAGGGGCTGAGACTGAAGCTTTCTTT. As protein: CASSLGAETEAFF.

This clone was counted a single time. The chain uses TRBV2 and TRBJ2-5; TRBD2 matches at 8 bases. V trimming: 6 bases; J trimming: 2 bases; junction bases outside the gene matches: 8. CDR3 size: 15 residues. Germline loops: CDR1 SNHLY, CDR2 FYNNEI. CDR3 coding DNA: TGTGCCAGCAGCGCCGGGGGGGGACGTCAAGAGACCCAGTACTTC. Residues: CASSAGGGRQETQYF.

The rearrangement joins TRBV18 to TRBJ2-4; D is perhaps TRBD1 (5 bases). V was clipped by 3 bases and J by 0 bases, with 15 bases between them. Germline lookup yields CDR1 KGHSH and CDR2 LQKENI. CDR3 length: 17 amino acids. CDR3 in DNA: TGTGCCAGCTCACCGCTGGGGCCCAGACTAGCCAAAAACATTCAGTACTTC. Protein: CASSPLGPRLAKNIQYF.

The chain links TRBV7-9 to TRBJ2-2; TRBD2 is a possible D gene (5 bases). The germline V gene has CDR1 SEHNR and CDR2 FQNEAQ (reference sequence). The V end was cut by 0 bases, the J end by 5 bases, with 7 bases between. The length of the CDR3 is 14 residues. The CDR3 reads CASSLASGTGELFF. The CDR3 nucleotides read TGTGCCAGCAGCTTAGCCTCGGGGACCGGGGAGCTGTTTTTT.

This chain joins TRBV30 and TRBJ1-6, with 12 bases fitting TRBD1. The germline V gene encodes CDR1 GTSNPN and CDR2 SVGIG (reference sequence). This CDR3 region has 14 residues. V was pared by 5 bases and J by 9 bases, with 5 bases of the junction left unmatched. CDR3 bases: TGTGCCTGGGGGACAGGGGGCGATACTTCACCCCTCCACTTT. Its protein product is CAWGTGGDTSPLHF. Based on the CDR3 plus reference TRBV30 and TRBJ1-6, the full variable domain is SQTIHQWPATLVQPVGSPLSLECTVEGTSNPNLYWYRQAAGRGLQLLFYSVGIGQISSEVPQNLSASRPQDRQFILSSKKLLLSDSGFYLCAWGTGGDTSPLHFGNGTRLTVT.

The V call is TRBV6-5, the J call TRBJ2-5; TRBD1 matches 9 bases. The J call is uncertain, as TRBJ2-7 better fits the DNA end. The CDR3 is made up of 12 amino acids. The germline V gene has CDR1 MNHEY and CDR2 SVGAGI. This CDR3 reads CASKGQGPEQYF. The CDR3 DNA is TGTGCCAGCAAGGGACAGGGTCCCGAGCAGTACTTC.

This clone was seen more than once but under ten times. The V call is TRBV5-1, the J call TRBJ1-1, with 8 bases aligning to TRBD1. CDR1 and CDR2 (germline): SGHRS, YFSETQ. The CDR3 is made up of 17 amino acids. After removal of 3 bases from V and 4 bases from J, the junction contained 14 bases not matched to a gene. The CDR3 region is CASSSYPTTGVITEAFF. The CDR3 nucleotides read TGCGCCAGCAGCTCCTACCCCACGACAGGGGTAATCACTGAAGCTTTCTTT.

This rearrangement joins TRBV18 to TRBJ2-7; 9 bases map to TRBD1. The V gene's germline CDR1 is KGHSH and CDR2 LQKENI. CDR3 size: 14 residues. V shed 6 bases, J shed 4 bases, and the junction held 7 bases outside the gene matches. CDR3 sequence reads: CASSRGQGQYEQYF. The CDR3 nucleotides are TGTGCCAGCTCCCGAGGACAGGGGCAGTACGAGCAGTACTTC. The full variable domain, its missing parts supplied by reference TRBV18 and TRBJ2-7, is NAGVMQNPRHLVRRRGQEARLRCSPMKGHSHVYWYRQLPEEGLKFMVYLQKENIIDESGMPKERFSAEFPKEGPSILRIQQVVRGDSAAYFCASSRGQGQYEQYFGPGTRLTVT.

V usage is TRBV19 and J usage is TRBJ2-5; 9 bases match TRBD2. Unmatched junction bases numbered 4, after V lost 3 bases and J lost 2 bases. CDR1 LNHDA and CDR2 SQIVND come from the germline V gene (reference sequence). The CDR3 has 15 residues. The CDR3 loop is CASSMGLAVQETQYF. CDR3 sequence (DNA): TGTGCCAGTAGTATGGGACTAGCAGTGCAAGAGACCCAGTACTTC.

The chain is built from TRBV7-9 and TRBJ2-7, with a weak D call TRBD2 (5 bases). Germline assignment: CDR1 SEHNR and CDR2 FQNEAQ (reference sequence). With 1 base removed from V and 6 bases from J, the gap between germline ends came to 13 bases. The CDR3 is made up of 14 amino acids. The CDR3 coding sequence is TGTGCCAGCAGCTTAGATCCACGGGGTGGCGAGCAGTACTTC. It encodes CASSLDPRGGEQYF. Combining the CDR3 with reference TRBV7-9 and TRBJ2-7 gives the whole variable domain DTGVSQNPRHKITKRGQNVTFRCDPISEHNRLYWYRQTLGQGPEFLTYFQNEAQLEKSRLLSDRFSAERPKGSFSTLEIQRTEQGDSAMYLCASSLDPRGGEQYFGPGTRLTVT.

The V call is TRBV7-9, the J call TRBJ2-1, with TRBD1 as a possible D gene (6 bases). Deletions cut 8 bases from V and 0 bases from J, with 11 bases between. CDR3 length equals 14 residues. The V gene's germline CDR1 is SEHNR and CDR2 FQNEAQ (reference sequence). CDR3 region: CASARGSSYNEQFF. The DNA of the CDR3 is TGTGCCAGCGCAAGGGGGAGCTCCTACAATGAGCAGTTCTTC.

The chain uses TRBV6-6 and TRBJ2-6; tentative D call: TRBD1 (5 bases). The germline CDR1 and CDR2 sequences are MNHNY and SVGAGI (reference sequence). CDR3 length: 16 residues. V shed 7 bases and J shed 0 bases, with 13 bases lying between them. CDR3 residues: CASTHDSPSGANVLTF. For the CDR3, the DNA is TGTGCCAGCACCCACGACAGCCCCTCTGGGGCCAACGTCCTGACTTTC.

In this sample, this clone turned up a few times. The rearrangement links TRBV6-6 to TRBJ2-7, with 10 positions matching TRBD2. There are 14 residues in the CDR3. Germline-derived CDR1 and CDR2 are MNHNY and SVGAGI (reference sequence). J was trimmed by 2 bases and V by 8 bases; bases with no gene match: 6. As DNA, the CDR3 is TGTGCCAGCTACCGGACTAGCGGTGCCTACGAGCAGTACTTC. Translating gives CASYRTSGAYEQYF.

The chain couples TRBV12-5 to TRBJ1-5, with TRBD1 matching 11 bases. Germline trimming cut 2 bases from V and 6 bases from J; bases unmatched to any gene: 6. Germline V gives CDR1 LGHNT, CDR2 FRNRAP. This CDR3 comprises 16 residues. This CDR3 is CASGLSGQGAGQPQHF. CDR3 in DNA: TGTGCTAGTGGTTTGTCCGGACAGGGGGCTGGTCAGCCCCAGCATTTT.

The chain links TRBV4-3 to TRBJ2-6; D possibly corresponds to TRBD1 (6 bases). The CDR3 runs 22 residues. Trimming shortened V by 1 base and J by 0 bases, and 25 bases separated the two germline ends. Germline V CDR1 and CDR2: LGHNA, YSLEER. The CDR3 DNA reads as TGCGCCAGCAGCCAAGGACCATCTTCACAGGGCGTCTTTGGCTCTGGGGCCAACGTCCTGACTTTC. Translating it yields CASSQGPSSQGVFGSGANVLTF.

The chain employs TRBV28 and TRBJ2-3; 16 positions match TRBD2. Germline V CDR1 and CDR2: MDHEN, SYDVKM. CDR3 length: 15 residues. Trimming cost V 5 bases and J 8 bases; bases outside gene matches: 4. CDR3 DNA sequence: TGTGCCAGCAGTGTCGGGACTAGCGGGAGGGGTACGCAGTATTTT. It encodes CASSVGTSGRGTQYF.

This rearrangement joins TRBV27 to TRBJ1-1, with a possible D match to TRBD1 (6 bases). The ends were cut back, 3 bases at V and 5 bases at J, with 13 bases in the middle. The CDR3 is 14 residues long. Germline lookup yields CDR1 MNHEY and CDR2 SMNVEV (reference sequence). CDR3 residues: CASSFVQGNTEAFF. The CDR3 nucleotides are TGTGCCAGCAGTTTTGTACAGGGAAATACTGAAGCTTTCTTT.

Points on this clone: Other DNA sequences in this specimen translate into the identical CDR3. The chain is built from TRBV2 and TRBJ1-5; no definite D call. The CDR3 is 14 amino acids. Germline V CDR1 and CDR2: SNHLY, FYNNEI. The V end lost 4 bases, the J end lost 0 bases, and 7 bases lay between the germline ends. The CDR3 sequence: CASSGAYSNQPQHF. CDR3 nucleotide sequence: TGTGCCAGCAGTGGAGCTTATAGCAATCAGCCCCAGCATTTT.